The entry below gives a single T cell receptor (beta chain) sequence along with its context. Its antigen is unknown. A read error may account for a junction end that differs from germline. The data derive from a study of T cells in Graves' hyperthyroidism and ophthalmopathy. Study-level findings and limits: Most clonotypes expanded in the thyroid (above 0.001) were also present in blood.

In germline, CDR1 is SGHNT, CDR2 YYREEE (reference sequence). This CDR3 has 16 residues. It was RNA transcripts that yielded the amplified TCR beta CDR3 regions. HTBI primers were used for first-round RT-PCR of the TCR CDR3. From the multiplex PCR reads, TCRdb called clonotypes with MiXCR, one entry per CDR3 protein. The repertoire holds roughly 710,000 distinct CDR3 sequences, with approximately 36% as singletons. The chain recombines TRBV5-4 with TRBJ2-7; 10 bases are a match to TRBD1. Sequences were obtained from blood. This clonotype originated in a woman aged 40-49 years with Graves' hyperthyroidism. CDR3 protein: CASSPNGQGVSYEQYF. As DNA, the CDR3 is TGCGCCAGCAGCCCCAACGGACAGGGGGTCTCCTACGAGCAGTACTTC.